This TCR beta chain was captured by sequencing in a study of spatial heterogeneity in lung cancer. Findings of the study overall: For tumor T cells, estimated coverage reached only roughly 7% (alpha) and about 12% (beta). Tumoral mutation counts were tracked by counts of expanded intratumoral alpha and beta TCRs.

Time point specified: sample taken at primary tumor resection. Donors were around 70 untreated early-stage non-small cell lung cancer patients. Whole RNA obtained from tumor, nontumor lung or frozen PBMC underwent sequencing without sorting. This clonotype was seen more than once but under ten times. Its antigen remains unknown. This beta chain represents an off-target read in a library built for alpha chains; its size is of limited meaning. MiXCR was run by TCRdb on the 5' RACE reads, yielding one entry per CDR3 protein. The sample has around 13,000 distinct CDR3 sequences; under 6% are singletons. CDR1 and CDR2 from the germline V gene are SGHTA and FQGNSA. Trimming removed 1 base at V and 1 base at J, with 4 bases between. This CDR3 is 13 amino acids long.

This TCR came from a male donor with early-stage non-small cell lung cancer. Material: lung tumor tissue, obtained at surgery. This sequence joins TRBV7-2 and TRBJ1-1; unclear D gene. The CDR3 sequence is CASSLDRNTEAFF. CDR3 DNA: TGTGCCAGCAGCTTAGACAGGAACACTGAAGCTTTCTTT.